The 22 T cell receptor beta chains reported below all come from one sample, sequenced in a study of T cell repertoires in cytomegalovirus infection. No antigen is known for these receptors. MiXCR, applied by TCRdb to the reads, yields one record per CDR3 protein. The profile shows hundreds of thousands of distinct CDR3 sequences, about 30% of them singletons. The material sequenced was cultured CD8+ T cells from PBMCs, taken from culture after CMV antigen stimulation. These receptors originate from a human donor in good health (CMV status not recorded). Some clones in this sample may be carry-over from other donors' samples.

The rearrangement uses TRBV27 and TRBJ2-7, with 11 bases that match TRBD1. Germline values: CDR1 MNHEY, CDR2 SMNVEV (reference sequence). The ends lost 5 bases at V and 12 bases at J; junction bases unmatched: 6. The CDR3 is 12 amino acids. For the CDR3, the DNA is TGTGCCAGCAGTGCCGGGACAGGGGGGCTGTACGTC. Its protein is CASSAGTGGLYV.

V usage is TRBV6-5 and J usage is TRBJ1-5; D is unclear. The CDR3 is 15 residues long. Trimming took off 2 bases at V and 1 base at J, with 9 bases between the two ends. Germline V gene lookup returns CDR1 MNHEY and CDR2 SVGAGI. The CDR3 bases are TGTGCCAGCAGTTACGGCATGGAGAGCAATCAGCCCCAGCATTTT. This encodes CASSYGMESNQPQHF.

This clonotype was recorded once. A much larger clone lies a single base off, so this may be a read error. V is TRBV7-3 and J is TRBJ2-7, with D possibly being TRBD2 (5 bases). This CDR3 has 14 residues. Germline CDR1 SGHTA, CDR2 FQGTGA. V shed 5 bases and J shed 7 bases, with 18 bases lying between them. The DNA of the CDR3 is TGTGCCAGCAGCCCAGTCACACTAGTGGGGGAGCAGTACGTC. Protein: CASSPVTLVGEQYV.

The table lists this clonotype with a few counts. The chain uses TRBV11-2 and TRBJ2-2; TRBD1 matches at 11 bases. Germline V gives CDR1 SGHAT, CDR2 FQNNGV. CDR3 length equals 15 residues. Trimming cost V 5 bases and J 7 bases; bases outside gene matches: 6. The CDR3 region has the DNA TGTGCCAGCAGCCCGGACAGGGGGCATGGCGGGGAGCTGTTTTTT. It specifies CASSPDRGHGGELFF.

This clonotype was recorded a few times. The J gene is TRBJ1-1, the V gene TRBV7-9; D gene uncertain. The CDR3 has 13 residues. V shed 4 bases and J shed 4 bases, with 10 bases lying between them. The germline V gene encodes CDR1 SEHNR and CDR2 FQNEAQ (reference sequence). The CDR3 spells CASSSEGLTEAFF. As DNA, the CDR3 is TGTGCCAGCAGCTCCGAGGGCCTCACTGAAGCTTTCTTT. Full variable domain (remainder filled in from reference TRBV7-9 and TRBJ1-1): DTGVSQNPRHKITKRGQNVTFRCDPISEHNRLYWYRQTLGQGPEFLTYFQNEAQLEKSRLLSDRFSAERPKGSFSTLEIQRTEQGDSAMYLCASSSEGLTEAFFGQGTRLTVV.

There are many counts of this clonotype. The rearrangement links TRBV4-1 to TRBJ2-5; no clear D gene. Germline values: CDR1 MGHRA, CDR2 YSYEKL. The CDR3 consists of 14 residues. V lost 2 bases, J lost 4 bases, and 11 bases lay in between. The CDR3 region is CASSQRWTSETQYF. In nucleotides, the CDR3 is TGCGCCAGCAGCCAACGTTGGACGTCAGAGACCCAGTACTTC.

CDR3 coding DNA: TGTGCCCTTCGGACAGGCCCAGACTACGAGCAGTACTTC. This codes for CALRTGPDYEQYF. This chain joins TRBV10-3 and TRBJ2-7; TRBD1 aligns across 7 bases. V was clipped by 11 bases and J by 3 bases; unmatched bases: 10. CDR1 and CDR2 from the germline V gene are ENHRY and SYGVKD. This CDR3 contains 13 residues.

On this clonotype itself: Sequence at one end of the junction differs from germline and may be a read error. The genes are TRBV25-1 and TRBJ2-4; D remains unclear. The germline gives CDR1 MGHDK, CDR2 SYGVNS. This CDR3 spans 14 amino acids. The CDR3 protein is CANSELTNMGIQYF. CDR3 nucleotides: TGTGCCAACAGTGAATTGACGAACATGGGCATTCAGTACTTC.

The V call is TRBV7-8, the J call TRBJ2-7, with D hard to call. V was shortened by 3 bases and J by 5 bases, with 8 bases between the two germline ends. CDR1 and CDR2 (germline): SGHVS, FQNEAQ. The CDR3 is made up of 12 amino acids. CDR3 sequence (DNA): TGTGCCAGCAGCTTCGGTATCAACGAGCAGTACGTC. Amino acids: CASSFGINEQYV.

This clonotype turned up a few times. The V and J genes are TRBV4-1 and TRBJ2-7; maybe TRBD1 (5 bases). V shed 1 base and J shed 4 bases, with 17 bases lying between them. Germline V gene lookup returns CDR1 MGHRA and CDR2 YSYEKL. The CDR3 covers 16 residues. The CDR3 bases are TGCGCCAGCAGCCAAGGGGTAAAGACAGAATGGTACGAGCAGTACTTC. Its translation is CASSQGVKTEWYEQYF.

This rearrangement joins TRBV12-3 or TRBV12-4 to TRBJ2-2; either TRBD1 or TRBD2 may supply D (6 bases each). The V gene lost 1 base and the J gene lost 3 bases, with 18 bases spanning the gap. The CDR3 is 18 residues long. The CDR3 spells CASSLERLYREDTGELFF. CDR3 nucleotide sequence: TGTGCCAGCAGTTTAGAAAGGTTGTACAGGGAGGACACCGGGGAGCTGTTTTTT.

The chain joins TRBV5-6 to TRBJ2-2; tentatively, D is TRBD1 or TRBD2 (5 bases each). Germline V lookup: CDR1 SGHDT, CDR2 YYEEEE. This CDR3 contains 15 residues. Trimming took off 2 bases at V and 7 bases at J, with 15 bases between the two ends. This CDR3 is CASSFGAPNIGELFF. CDR3 coding DNA: TGTGCCAGCAGCTTCGGGGCTCCGAATATCGGGGAGCTGTTTTTT.

The V gene is TRBV4-1, the J gene TRBJ2-1; TRBD2 aligns across 7 bases. V shed 0 bases and J 8 bases; nucleotides not matched to a gene: 4. Germline CDR1 is MGHRA and CDR2 is YSYEKL. The CDR3 runs 14 residues. In DNA form, the CDR3 reads TGCGCCAGCAGCCAAGAGGGGGGGGTCGATGAGCAGTTCTTC. Its protein is CASSQEGGVDEQFF.

In this sample, this clonotype turned up many times. The chain links TRBV7-6 to TRBJ2-6; D may match TRBD1 or TRBD2 (5 bases each). The V and J ends lost 5 bases and 0 bases respectively, with 14 bases between them. The CDR3 has 17 residues. The germline CDR1 and CDR2 sequences are SGHVS and FNYEAQ. The CDR3 DNA reads as TGTGCCAGCAGCGAAGAAAGGGACGGCTCTGGGGCCAACGTCCTGACTTTC. The encoded protein is CASSEERDGSGANVLTF. Drawing the rest from reference TRBV7-6 and TRBJ2-6, the complete variable domain is GAGVSQSPRYKVTKRGQDVALRCDPISGHVSLYWYRQALGQGPEFLTYFNYEAQQDKSGLPNDRFSAERPEGSISTLTIQRTEQRDSAMYRCASSEERDGSGANVLTFGAGSRLTVL.

The chain has TRBV10-3 and TRBJ2-2, with 12 bases that match TRBD2. The V gene's germline CDR1 is ENHRY and CDR2 SYGVKD. CDR3 length: 17 residues. With V trimmed by 2 bases and J by 5 bases, 6 bases remained unmatched. The CDR3 sequence is CAISERGTSGLTGELFF. For the CDR3, the DNA is TGTGCCATCAGTGAGAGGGGGACTAGCGGGCTGACCGGGGAGCTGTTTTTT.

Many counts were recorded for this clonotype. The chain is built from TRBV29-1 and TRBJ2-2; D is uncertain. CDR3 length: 15 amino acids. The germline V gene encodes CDR1 SQVTM and CDR2 ANQGSEA. Trimming stripped 6 bases from V and 0 bases from J, with 14 bases between. Written as DNA, the CDR3 is TGCAGCGTGCTCGGCGGATATCCGAACACCGGGGAGCTGTTTTTT. This gives the protein CSVLGGYPNTGELFF.

Concerning this clonotype itself: One base away lies a much larger clone, so this may be a sequencing read error. The gene calls are TRBV7-2 and TRBJ1-4, with 9 nucleotides matching TRBD1. The germline CDR1 and CDR2 sequences are SGHTA and FQGNSA. The CDR3 covers 14 residues. The CDR3 protein is CATSLVGTGEKLFF. The CDR3, as DNA: TGTGCCACCAGCTTAGTTGGGACAGGGGAAAAACTGTTTTTT. Looking up the rest from reference TRBV7-2 and TRBJ1-4 gives the full variable domain: GAGVSQSPSNKVTEKGKDVELRCDPISGHTALYWYRQSLGQGLEFLIYFQGNSAPDKSGLPSDRFSAERTGGSVSTLTIQRTQQEDSAVYLCATSLVGTGEKLFFGSGTQLSVL.

The chain recombines TRBV27 with TRBJ2-1; perhaps TRBD2 as D (5 bases). The V gene's germline CDR1 is MNHEY and CDR2 SMNVEV (reference sequence). The germline V and J ends were trimmed by 0 bases and 8 bases, with 14 bases remaining between them. This CDR3 contains 15 residues. The CDR3 DNA reads TGTGCCAGCAGTTTATCCCCGGCTAGCTCACATGAGCAGTTCTTC. Translated, it gives CASSLSPASSHEQFF.

The rearrangement uses TRBV2 and TRBJ2-7; D is unclear. This CDR3 is 13 amino acids long. CDR1 and CDR2 from the germline V gene are SNHLY and FYNNEI. Deletions cut 5 bases from V and 2 bases from J, with 10 bases between. The CDR3 DNA reads as TGTGCCAGCAGTCTATACCCCGCCTACGAGCAGTACTTC. Its protein is CASSLYPAYEQYF.

A few counts support this clonotype. The rearrangement joins TRBV14 to TRBJ2-3; no firm D call. This CDR3 comprises 16 residues. CDR1 and CDR2 (germline): SGHDN, FVKESK. The V and J ends lost 7 bases and 1 base respectively, with 18 bases between them. The CDR3 sequence: CASIRRRYWGTDTQYF. Written as DNA, the CDR3 is TGTGCCAGCATCCGACGCCGATATTGGGGCACAGATACGCAGTATTTT.

V usage is TRBV4-3 and J usage is TRBJ2-3; possibly TRBD2 for D (6 bases). This CDR3 has 13 amino acids. V lost 8 bases and J 6 bases, leaving 15 bases between the germline ends. The germline V gene encodes CDR1 LGHNA and CDR2 YSLEER. CDR3 in DNA: TGCGCCAGCTCTACTCTGCGGGGTGATACGCAGTATTTT. Encoded protein: CASSTLRGDTQYF.

The chain recombines TRBV7-2 with TRBJ2-3, with 11 bases identical to TRBD2. Germline V gene lookup returns CDR1 SGHTA and CDR2 FQGNSA. The CDR3 consists of 16 residues. The V segment lost 3 bases and the J segment 6 bases; nucleotides outside the gene matches: 8. The CDR3 DNA follows: TGTGCCAGCAGCTTCGAACTAGCGGGGGTCGGGGATACGCAGTATTTT. Encoded protein: CASSFELAGVGDTQYF.